The clone carrying this TCR beta chain was recorded once. The antigen is not known. This record belongs to a study of T cell responses to AZD1222 COVID-19 vaccine. The method was immunoSEQ multiplex PCR; TCRdb's version includes in-frame clones alone and lacks a portion of them. Here the sample spans 150,000 or so clones, more than 85% being singletons. Trimming took 5 bases from V and 3 from J; bases not matched to a gene: 10. This CDR3 has 16 residues. CDR1 and CDR2 (germline): SGHRS, YFSETQ. Whole-study results and caveats: Spike was spanned by vaccine-associated CD4 TCRs, with dominance at 160-218 and 743-854.

The specimen comprised peripheral blood, sampled on day 0 of AZD1222 vaccination. This receptor was identified in an adult in good health. The genes are TRBV5-1 and TRBJ2-2, with 7 bases that match TRBD1. The CDR3 reads CASRSGRGLDTGELFF. CDR3 coding DNA: TGCGCCAGCAGAAGCGGCAGGGGGTTGGACACCGGGGAGCTGTTTTTT.